A single sample gave rise to the 24 T cell receptor beta chains below, sequenced in a study of cytomegalovirus exposure and HLA in healthy donors. Amplification used 60 Vbeta primers and 13 Jbeta primers. Repertoires were generated with immunoSEQ multiplex PCR, while TCRdb's copy carries only in-frame clones and drops some. Recorded for this sample: 180,000 or so clones. What was sequenced was PBMCs. These receptors were taken from a boy between 10 and 17 years old in good health and CMV-seronegative.

This CDR3 reads CASSSETGGEAFF. The DNA of the CDR3 is TGTGCCAGCAGTTCGGAGACAGGTGGTGAAGCTTTCTTT. The V and J genes are TRBV27 and TRBJ1-1; possible D gene TRBD1, 6 bases. V dropped 4 bases and J dropped 7 bases, with 13 bases sitting between them. The CDR3 contains 13 residues. CDR1 MNHEY and CDR2 SMNVEV come from the germline V gene (reference sequence).

The chain has TRBV2 and TRBJ2-3, with D tentatively TRBD1 (6 bases). The CDR3 is made up of 16 amino acids. The V gene lost 10 bases and the J gene lost 2 bases, with 22 bases spanning the gap. Per the germline V gene, CDR1 is SNHLY and CDR2 is FYNNEI. CDR3 loop: CATHPGKDRPTDTQYF. The DNA of the CDR3 is TGTGCCACCCACCCCGGGAAGGACAGACCCACAGATACGCAGTATTTT.

A remark on this clone: A read error may account for a junction end that differs from germline. The chain is built from TRBV6-5 and TRBJ2-5; TRBD2 agrees at 10 bases. CDR1 and CDR2 from the germline V gene are MNHEY and SVGAGI. The CDR3 is 15 amino acids. The CDR3 region has the DNA TGTGCCAGCTCTCCTAGGGCTAGCGGGGGAGAGGCCCAGTACTTC. It yields the protein CASSPRASGGEAQYF.

CDR3 nucleotide sequence: TGCGCCAGCAGCCAAGGGACCCGGGAGGGTGGCAGCTTTAGCACTAACTATGGCTACACCTTC. Translated, it gives CASSQGTREGGSFSTNYGYTF. The chain carries TRBV4-1 and TRBJ1-2; D unresolved. The germline CDR1 and CDR2 sequences are MGHRA and YSYEKL. V was pared by 1 base and J by 0 bases, with 27 bases between. The CDR3 contains 21 residues.

The rearrangement links TRBV6-1 to TRBJ2-7; D not certain. This CDR3 comprises 14 residues. Germline V lookup: CDR1 MNHNS, CDR2 SASEGT. V lost 1 base and J 0 bases, leaving 7 bases between the germline ends. The DNA of the CDR3 is TGTGCCAGCAGTGAAGATGAGAGCTCCTACGAGCAGTACTTC. It yields the protein CASSEDESSYEQYF.

V and J are TRBV2 and TRBJ1-1, with D possibly matching TRBD1 (5 bases). Trimming shortened V by 4 bases and J by 5 bases, and 14 bases separated the two germline ends. CDR1 and CDR2 from the germline V gene are SNHLY and FYNNEI. CDR3 length: 14 residues. CDR3 protein: CASSGYRLGTEAFF. CDR3 nucleotide sequence: TGTGCCAGCAGTGGATACAGGTTGGGAACTGAAGCTTTCTTT.

The chain uses TRBV19 and TRBJ2-3, with 9 bases that match TRBD2. V was pared by 10 bases and J by 5 bases, with 10 bases of the junction left unmatched. CDR3 size: 14 residues. The germline V gene has CDR1 LNHDA and CDR2 SQIVND (reference sequence). In DNA, the CDR3 is TGTGCCACCAGGGCGCTAGCGGGGAGAGATACGCAGTATTTT. Translating it yields CATRALAGRDTQYF.

The chain is built from TRBV27 and TRBJ2-1, with TRBD2 matching over 7 bases. Germline V gene sequence: CDR1 MNHEY, CDR2 SMNVEV (reference sequence). The CDR3 is 13 amino acids. The V and J ends lost 5 bases and 10 bases, in that order; junction bases with no gene match: 8. This chain's CDR3 is CASSLSSGREQFF. The CDR3 nucleotides are TGTGCCAGCAGTCTTAGCTCCGGGAGGGAGCAGTTCTTC.

This chain connects TRBV7-3 to TRBJ2-3, with D maybe TRBD2 (7 bases). This CDR3 contains 16 residues. Germline loops: CDR1 SGHTA, CDR2 FQGTGA. The V end was cut by 2 bases, the J end by 4 bases, with 16 bases between. CDR3 sequence reads: CASSLVGGAGSDTQYF. The CDR3 coding sequence is TGTGCCAGCAGCTTAGTGGGGGGGGCCGGGTCAGATACGCAGTATTTT.

The V gene is TRBV6-8, the J gene TRBJ2-7; the D gene is possibly TRBD2 (5 bases). Germline-derived CDR1 and CDR2 are MNHGY and SAAAGT. Trimming shortened V by 7 bases and J by 4 bases, and 11 bases separated the two germline ends. This CDR3 contains 12 residues. The chain's CDR3 is CASTRTGYEQYF. The CDR3 DNA follows: TGTGCCAGCACCCGGACTGGATACGAGCAGTACTTC.

V is TRBV5-1 and J is TRBJ1-5; D possibly corresponds to TRBD1 (6 bases). The V gene's germline CDR1 is SGHRS and CDR2 YFSETQ. Between the trimmed V and J ends, which lost 0 bases and 3 bases, there was a span of 10 bases. This CDR3 region has 15 residues. CDR3 sequence: CASSLDQGINQPQHF. Here the CDR3 DNA reads TGCGCCAGCAGCTTGGATCAGGGGATCAATCAGCCCCAGCATTTT.

DNA for the CDR3: TGTGCTAGTGGTTCCGGGATTGAGACCCAGTACTTC. It is translated as CASGSGIETQYF. This rearrangement joins TRBV12-5 to TRBJ2-5; weak D call: TRBD2 (5 bases). V dropped 4 bases and J dropped 5 bases, with 8 bases sitting between them. Germline V lookup: CDR1 LGHNT, CDR2 FRNRAP. The CDR3 extends over 12 amino acids.

The chain has TRBV5-1 and TRBJ2-2, with 10 bases fitting TRBD2. From germline, CDR1 is SGHRS and CDR2 YFSETQ. J was trimmed by 4 bases and V by 10 bases; bases with no gene match: 10. This CDR3 is 15 amino acids long. The CDR3 loop is CASNPGLAATGELFF. Here the CDR3 DNA reads TGCGCCTCGAACCCTGGACTAGCGGCCACCGGGGAGCTGTTTTTT.

The genes are TRBV7-9 and TRBJ2-1; 7 bases fit TRBD2. V shed 8 bases, J shed 7 bases, and the junction held 23 bases outside the gene matches. The CDR3 spans 18 residues. Germline assignment: CDR1 SEHNR and CDR2 FQNEAQ (reference sequence). The CDR3 nucleotides read TGTGCCAGCCACTCGATGGGCGGGGGATATGACAGAGGAAATGAGCAGTTCTTC. This codes for CASHSMGGGYDRGNEQFF.

The chain uses TRBV19 and TRBJ1-4; D remains unclear. The CDR3 extends over 14 amino acids. Trimming removed 6 bases from V and 5 bases from J, with 13 bases in between. The V gene's germline CDR1 is LNHDA and CDR2 SQIVND (reference sequence). The CDR3 protein is CASSSRQNNEKLFF. CDR3 DNA: TGTGCCAGTAGCTCCCGTCAGAACAATGAAAAACTGTTTTTT.

The chain employs TRBV5-1 and TRBJ1-2; TRBD1 matches at 10 bases. Per germline, CDR1 SGHRS and CDR2 YFSETQ. V trimming: 4 bases; J trimming: 14 bases; junction bases outside the gene matches: 8. The CDR3 is 12 residues long. CDR3: CASSVGQGGNTF. CDR3 DNA: TGCGCCAGCAGCGTCGGACAGGGGGGAAATACCTTC.

V gene TRBV10-2 combines with J gene TRBJ2-7, with 7 bases identical to TRBD1. Germline lookup yields CDR1 WSHSY and CDR2 SAAADI. The CDR3 totals 16 residues. The ends lost 3 bases at V and 7 bases at J; junction bases unmatched: 15. In DNA form, the CDR3 reads TGCGCCAGCAGTGACAGACAGGGTTCGATTCGGGCTGAGCAGTACTTC. It encodes CASSDRQGSIRAEQYF.

The chain couples TRBV27 to TRBJ2-1, with no clear D. CDR1 and CDR2 from the germline V gene are MNHEY and SMNVEV (reference sequence). The CDR3 extends over 13 amino acids. With 7 bases removed from V and 4 bases from J, the gap between germline ends came to 11 bases. CDR3 residues: CASTPGSYNEQFF. The DNA of the CDR3 is TGTGCCAGCACCCCAGGCAGTTACAATGAGCAGTTCTTC.

This chain links TRBV30 with TRBJ1-6; D unresolved. Germline CDR1 reads GTSNPN; CDR2 reads SVGIG (reference sequence). Trimming took off 5 bases at V and 8 bases at J, with 13 bases between the two ends. The CDR3 sequence is 13 residues long. CDR3 bases: TGTGCCTGGCGGGGAAACATCCATTCACCCCTCCACTTT. This translates into CAWRGNIHSPLHF.

This CDR3 reads CASSPNAGTEAFF. CDR3 coding DNA: TGTGCCAGCAGCCCGAACGCGGGAACTGAAGCTTTCTTT. The chain carries TRBV7-3 and TRBJ1-1; no clear D gene. The CDR3 length is 13 residues. CDR1 and CDR2 from the germline V gene are SGHTA and FQGTGA. V was clipped by 5 bases and J by 5 bases, with 12 bases between them.

This chain links TRBV11-2 with TRBJ1-2; D not resolved. The CDR3 runs to 15 residues. Trimming cost V 5 bases and J 3 bases, with 16 bases left between them. The V gene's germline CDR1 is SGHAT and CDR2 FQNNGV. CDR3 loop: CASSVVAAGYYGYTF. CDR3 bases: TGTGCCAGCAGCGTAGTTGCGGCCGGATACTATGGCTACACCTTC.

This chain joins TRBV6-5 and TRBJ1-1; TRBD1 matches at 9 bases. Germline lookup yields CDR1 MNHEY and CDR2 SVGAGI. V lost 0 bases and J lost 0; bases outside the gene matches: 2. The CDR3 is 16 amino acids. The CDR3 loop is CASSYSQGAVNTEAFF. The CDR3 bases are TGTGCCAGCAGTTACTCACAGGGGGCGGTGAACACTGAAGCTTTCTTT.

The genes are TRBV7-9 and TRBJ1-1, with D possibly matching TRBD1 (6 bases). Germline V gene data show CDR1 as SEHNR and CDR2 as FQNEAQ (reference sequence). The CDR3 has 12 residues. V was shortened by 5 bases and J by 8 bases, with 12 bases between the two germline ends. The chain's CDR3 is CASSTPTGEAFF. The CDR3 DNA sequence: TGTGCCAGCAGCACGCCTACAGGGGAAGCTTTCTTT. The full variable domain, in which reference TRBV7-9 and TRBJ1-1 provide the parts outside the CDR3, is DTGVSQNPRHKITKRGQNVTFRCDPISEHNRLYWYRQTLGQGPEFLTYFQNEAQLEKSRLLSDRFSAERPKGSFSTLEIQRTEQGDSAMYLCASSTPTGEAFFGQGTRLTVV.

The rearrangement uses TRBV7-9 and TRBJ2-3, with D possibly TRBD1 on 6 matching bases. The CDR3 is made up of 15 amino acids. The germline V gene has CDR1 SEHNR and CDR2 FQNEAQ (reference sequence). The V end was cut by 5 bases, the J end by 2 bases, with 14 bases between. The CDR3 spells CASSAALGATDTQYF. CDR3 DNA: TGTGCCAGCAGCGCCGCTTTGGGGGCCACAGATACGCAGTATTTT.